The source of this T cell receptor (beta chain) is a study of T-cell reconstitution after alpha-beta-depleted transplantation in children. This clonotype appeared a few times. The antigen is unknown. Study-wide findings and caveats: T-cell counts and diversity were attributed mostly to newly produced T cells one year after transplant. Reported findings indicate that, about two months after transplant, alpha-beta T cells came from several hundred expanded clones, which were derived from non-depleted graft cells.

Germline assignment: CDR1 ENHRY and CDR2 SYGVKD. Trimming shortened V by 0 bases and J by 3 bases, and 6 bases separated the two germline ends. The CDR3 has 13 residues. This sample's TCRbeta library carried unique molecular identifier barcodes. TCRdb reprocessed the PCR reads with MiXCR, giving one entry per CDR3 protein. The table records approximately 130,000 distinct CDR3 sequences, around a tenth of them present only once. The gene calls are TRBV10-3 and TRBJ2-7; D possibly uses TRBD1 or TRBD2 (5 bases each). This receptor was taken from a girl less than two years old who had a stem cell transplant for combined immunodeficiency, so the T cells may come from the graft donor. The source was PBMCs, mostly from graft donor cells, collected 180 days after TCRalphabeta/CD19-depleted stem cell transplant. CDR3 residues: CAISESGVYEQYF. The CDR3 DNA reads TGTGCCATCAGTGAGTCGGGGGTCTACGAGCAGTACTTC.